Listed here is a single T cell receptor beta chain. Its antigen is undetermined. One end of the junction fails to match germline, which may point to a read error. These data come from a study of vaccination and CD4 T cells after COVID-19. Treatment: roughly 10-day PBMC culture with coronavirus spike peptide pools or control peptides (ViraFEST assay). Sequencing of cultured CD4+ T cell DNA used the Oncomine TCR Beta short-read assay. Using its own MiXCR run on the PCR reads, TCRdb lists one record per CDR3 protein. In the table there are around 19,000 distinct CDR3 sequences, around 80% of which are singletons. The sequence came from a human donor who received a COVID-19 vaccine. The sample here was CD4+ T cells from blood, cultured in vitro, taken after SARS-CoV-2 vaccination.

CDR3 protein: CASREDRGRRQPQHF. The DNA for the CDR3 is TGTGCCAGCAGAGAAGACAGGGGCCGGCGTCAGCCCCAGCATTTT. This sequence joins TRBV2 and TRBJ1-5; 8 bases align to TRBD1. The CDR3 spans 15 residues. Germline V gene lookup returns CDR1 SNHLY and CDR2 FYNNEI.